Given below is one T cell receptor beta chain in context. Losses at the gene ends were 2 bases for V and 7 bases for J; bases not matched to a gene: 7. Germline V gives CDR1 SGHTA, CDR2 FQGNSA. The CDR3 runs 15 residues. This entry is derived from a study of control samples from healthy donors and cancer patients. TCRdb's table, derived via immunoSEQ multiplex PCR, lists solely in-frame clones and lacks some. Of almost 95,000 clones in the sample, approximately 90% were seen once. This TCR was recovered from a woman aged 18-29 years in good health. The chain joins TRBV7-2 to TRBJ2-3; 9 nucleotides agree with TRBD2. The sequencing sample was made of blood. The CDR3 DNA follows: TGTGCCAGCAGCTTATCTAGCGGGGATCTGAATACGCAGTATTTT. This sequence encodes CASSLSSGDLNTQYF.